Described below is a single T cell receptor beta chain sequence and its context. The CDR3 spans 16 residues. The V gene end was trimmed by 5 bases and the J gene end by 1 base; junction bases not matched to a gene: 6. The germline V gene encodes CDR1 MDHEN and CDR2 SYDVKM. The data stem from a study of cytomegalovirus exposure and HLA in healthy donors. Primers for the PCR totalled 60 Vbeta and 13 Jbeta. The data were produced by immunoSEQ multiplex PCR, yet TCRdb's version contains in-frame clones alone and is incomplete. Of roughly 150,000 clones listed, approximately 80% are singletons. The chain has TRBV28 and TRBJ2-7; 12 nucleotides line up with TRBD2. The receptor's source is a woman between 35 and 50 years old in good health and CMV-seropositive. Material: PBMCs. This CDR3 reads CASSPPSGRASYEQYF. The DNA of the CDR3 is TGTGCCAGCAGTCCCCCTAGCGGGAGGGCATCCTACGAGCAGTACTTC.